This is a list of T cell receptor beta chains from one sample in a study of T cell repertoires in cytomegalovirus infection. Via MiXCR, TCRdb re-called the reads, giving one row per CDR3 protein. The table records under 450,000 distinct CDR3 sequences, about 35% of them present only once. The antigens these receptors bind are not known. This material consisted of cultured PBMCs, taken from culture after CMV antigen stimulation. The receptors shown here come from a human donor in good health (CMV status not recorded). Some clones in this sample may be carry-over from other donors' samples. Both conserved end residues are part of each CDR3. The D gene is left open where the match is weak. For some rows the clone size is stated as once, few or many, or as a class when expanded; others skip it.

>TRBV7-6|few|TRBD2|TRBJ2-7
TGTGCCAGCAGCCCCCCGCGGGGGACCTACGAGCAGTACTTC
CASSPPRGTYEQYF
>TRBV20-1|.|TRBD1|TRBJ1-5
TGCAGTTCCGGGACAGCACATCAGCCCCAGCATTTT
CSSGTAHQPQHF
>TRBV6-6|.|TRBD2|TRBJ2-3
TGTGCCAGCAGTTACTCGGGGGGGACTAGCGGGAGACCAGATACGCAGTATTTT
CASSYSGGTSGRPDTQYF
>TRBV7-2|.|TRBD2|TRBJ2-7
TGTGCCAGCAGCGCGGGACTAGCGGGAGTTATGTACTTC
CASSAGLAGVMYF
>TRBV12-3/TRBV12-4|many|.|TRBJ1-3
TGTGCCAGCAGTCCCGGGACCGAACCGGGAAACACCATATATTTT
CASSPGTEPGNTIYF
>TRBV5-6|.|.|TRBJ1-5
TGTGCCAGCAGCACCTATAGCAATCAGCCCCAGCATTTT
CASSTYSNQPQHF
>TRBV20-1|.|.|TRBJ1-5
TGCAGTGCTAGACTTGGGGGCACGGGCAATCAGCCCCAGCATTTT
CSARLGGTGNQPQHF
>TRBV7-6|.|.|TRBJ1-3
TGTGCCAGCAGCCCTGCCCGGGGGCTTGGGGGAAACACCATATATTTT
CASSPARGLGGNTIYF
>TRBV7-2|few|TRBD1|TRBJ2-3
TGTGCCAGCAGCCCGGACAGGGCCCCAGATACGCAGTATTTT
CASSPDRAPDTQYF
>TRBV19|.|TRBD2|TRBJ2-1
TGTGCCAGTAGTATGGCGGGAGATTGGTACAATGAGCAGTTCTTC
CASSMAGDWYNEQFF
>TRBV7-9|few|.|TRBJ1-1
TGTGCCAGCATTAATAGCGGGACACCCGGCGGAGGCACTGAAGCTTTCTTT
CASINSGTPGGGTEAFF
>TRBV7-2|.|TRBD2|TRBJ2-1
TGTGCCAGCAGCCCCTGGGGGGGGGGTTACAATGAGCAGTTCTTC
CASSPWGGGYNEQFF
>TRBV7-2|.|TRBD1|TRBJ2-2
TGTGCCAGCAGCACCAACAGGGGACGCACCGGGGAGCTGTTTTTT
CASSTNRGRTGELFF
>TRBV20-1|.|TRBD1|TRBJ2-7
TGCAGTGCTAGAGCCCCCGGGACAGGGGCTTCCTACGAGCAGTACTTC
CSARAPGTGASYEQYF
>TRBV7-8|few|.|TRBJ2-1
TGTGCCAGCAGCTTAGCAGCGGGCCACTACAATGAGCAGTTCTTC
CASSLAAGHYNEQFF
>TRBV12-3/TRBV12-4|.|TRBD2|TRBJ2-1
TGTGCCAGCAGTCCCGGGACTAGCGGGAGATCCTACAATGAGCAGTTCTTC
CASSPGTSGRSYNEQFF